This T cell receptor beta chain was found in a study of post-analysis software for immune sequencing data. Study-level points and caveats: The study found TRBV5-6, TRBV5-1 and TRBV20-1 among a handful of TRBV segments more frequent in patients than controls.

Turning to this clonotype: Its antigen is currently unknown. This sequence may be a read error, since a much larger clone differs from it by one base.

The TCR beta cDNA libraries carried unique molecular identifiers. MiXCR, run by TCRdb on the PCR reads, gives a single entry per CDR3 protein. The data show just over 250,000 distinct CDR3 sequences, with less than 40% seen just once and under 5.5% held by the top ten. This CDR3 is built from 16 residues. Trimming took off 5 bases at V and 5 bases at J, with 21 bases between the two ends. Germline CDR1 reads MNHEY; CDR2 reads SVGAGI. This receptor was taken from a girl under 18 with multiple sclerosis. The sample taken for sequencing was blood. The gene calls are TRBV6-5 and TRBJ2-5, with unresolved D. The CDR3 sequence is CASSLVSSSLKETQYF. CDR3 DNA: TGTGCCAGCAGTCTGGTCTCGAGCTCTCTGAAGGAGACCCAGTACTTC.